These 25 T cell receptor beta chains were sequenced from one sample in a study of regulatory T cells in long-lasting Graves disease. Arm-PCR of CDR3 regions with iRepertoire HTBI primers generated TCR beta libraries. TCRdb ran MiXCR on the multiplex PCR reads and lists one entry per CDR3 protein. The repertoire has roughly 560,000 distinct CDR3 sequences, around 13% of them found once; the top ten carry roughly 8.2%. Indicated time point: newly diagnosed GD, antithyroid drugs for less than 3 months. Making the TCR library involved RNA that had been extracted from PBMCs. The sample was also reused in another study, on T cells in Graves' hyperthyroidism and ophthalmopathy.

The source was peripheral blood mononuclear cells (PBMCs), collected at new diagnosis, from a patient treated with antithyroid drugs. The receptors here all came from a woman aged 25 to 39 with Graves disease.

The chain is built from TRBV6-1 and TRBJ1-2, with D unresolved. The V gene's germline CDR1 is MNHNS and CDR2 SASEGT. This CDR3 is built from 13 residues. The V end lost 8 bases, the J end lost 3 bases, and 13 bases lay between the germline ends. CDR3 protein: CASFLNAHYGYTF. CDR3 nucleotide sequence: TGTGCCAGCTTTCTTAATGCGCACTATGGCTACACCTTC.

In this sample, this clonotype turned up many times. This chain joins TRBV27 and TRBJ2-7, with 10 nucleotides matching TRBD1. Trimming cost V 6 bases and J 6 bases; bases outside gene matches: 8. CDR1 and CDR2 from the germline V gene are MNHEY and SMNVEV (reference sequence). The CDR3 is 14 residues long. In nucleotides, the CDR3 is TGTGCCAGCAGAAGGGACAGGGGTCTTAGCGAGCAGTACTTC. Amino acids: CASRRDRGLSEQYF.

The sample holds many counts of this clonotype. The junction differs from germline at one of its ends, possibly a read error. The chain links TRBV27 to TRBJ1-5, with D maybe TRBD1 (6 bases). The CDR3 covers 17 residues. Germline V gene sequence: CDR1 MNHEY, CDR2 SMNVEV (reference sequence). CDR3 loop: CASSPTNRGVSHQPQHF. The CDR3 DNA reads as TGTGCCAGCAGCCCGACGAATAGGGGGGTTAGCCATCAGCCCCAGCATTTT.

This clonotype was detected a few times. The chain has TRBV19 and TRBJ1-6, with TRBD1 matching 11 bases. This CDR3 region has 13 residues. V lost 6 bases to trimming and J lost 10 bases; unmatched junction nucleotides: 2. Germline CDR1 LNHDA, CDR2 SQIVND (reference sequence). The CDR3 protein is CASRDRGQSPLHF. The CDR3 nucleotides are TGTGCCAGTAGGGACAGGGGGCAATCACCCCTCCACTTT.

This clonotype has a count of ten or more. This chain connects TRBV6-1 to TRBJ2-5; 10 bases line up with TRBD1. The CDR3 is 15 amino acids. The J segment lost 5 bases and the V segment lost 3 bases, leaving 6 bases of the junction unmatched. The germline V gene has CDR1 MNHNS and CDR2 SASEGT. CDR3 DNA sequence: TGTGCCAGCAGTGAGGGACAGGGGCAATTCGAGACCCAGTACTTC. This gives the protein CASSEGQGQFETQYF.

This rearrangement joins TRBV15 to TRBJ2-7, with 7 bases lining up with TRBD1. The CDR3 is 15 residues long. Trimming cost V 3 bases and J 7 bases; bases outside gene matches: 12. CDR1 is LNHNV and CDR2 is YYDKDF in the germline V gene (reference sequence). CDR3 loop: CATSSRQGTSNEQYF. The DNA for the CDR3 is TGTGCCACCAGCAGCCGACAGGGTACCTCAAATGAGCAGTACTTC.

This chain joins TRBV6-5 and TRBJ2-7; D is perhaps TRBD1 or TRBD2 (6 bases each). This CDR3 is built from 16 residues. V lost 0 bases and J lost 5, with 17 bases in between. Germline V gives CDR1 MNHEY, CDR2 SVGAGI. The CDR3 here is CASSYSPGGKGDEQYF. The CDR3 DNA is TGTGCCAGCAGTTACTCGCCTGGCGGGAAGGGGGACGAGCAGTACTTC.

In its sample, this clonotype was seen once. A far larger clone is only one base removed, so a read error is likely. The chain links TRBV11-2 to TRBJ2-7, with D tentatively TRBD1 or TRBD2 (5 bases each). The V end was cut by 5 bases, the J end by 5 bases, with 19 bases between. The CDR3 is 15 residues long. Per germline, CDR1 SGHAT and CDR2 FQNNGV. Here the CDR3 DNA reads TGTGCCAGCAGCCCCCTTTATGGGACGGGGCACGAGCAGTACTTC. It codes for CASSPLYGTGHEQYF.

There are many counts of this clonotype. The rearrangement uses TRBV18 and TRBJ2-7; 7 bases are shared with TRBD1. The CDR3 extends over 15 amino acids. V was pared by 3 bases and J by 6 bases, with 11 bases of the junction left unmatched. CDR1 and CDR2 from the germline V gene are KGHSH and LQKENI. The CDR3 reads CASSPLPTGAVEQYF. The CDR3 DNA is TGTGCCAGCTCACCCCTACCCACAGGGGCGGTCGAGCAGTACTTC.

Ten or more counts support this clonotype. This rearrangement joins TRBV7-9 to TRBJ2-5, with D perhaps TRBD1 (6 bases). V gave up 5 bases and J gave up 2 bases, with 12 bases separating them. Germline V CDR1 and CDR2: SEHNR, FQNEAQ (reference sequence). The CDR3 length is 14 residues. In DNA form, the CDR3 reads TGTGCCAGCAGCCACGGGACATTGCAAGAGACCCAGTACTTC. Its protein is CASSHGTLQETQYF.

As regards this clonotype: Given a far larger clone just one base away, this is likely a sequencing read error. The V gene is TRBV2, the J gene TRBJ2-5, with D maybe TRBD1 (5 bases). The J call may be faulty, since TRBJ2-1 better matches the DNA end. CDR3 length: 16 amino acids. The germline gives CDR1 SNHLY, CDR2 FYNNEI. CDR3 bases: TGTGCCAGCGGTGAAGGTACAGGCGTCCCCCCCTTCCCCCAGTTCTTC. It specifies CASGEGTGVPPFPQFF.

This clonotype occurred many times. The chain recombines TRBV24-1 with TRBJ2-2; 9 nucleotides align to TRBD1. The CDR3 loop spans 16 amino acids. Trimming took 2 bases from V and 3 from J; bases not matched to a gene: 3. Germline CDR1 and CDR2: KGHDR and SFDVKD. CDR3 sequence: CATSDSRTGDTGELFF. CDR3 DNA: TGTGCCACCAGTGATTCGCGGACAGGGGACACCGGGGAGCTGTTTTTT.

Remarks on this clonotype: The CDR3 end shows no conserved phenylalanine or tryptophan, and so a read error is likely. The J gene is TRBJ2-7, the V gene TRBV6-1, with TRBD2 matching over 7 bases. Germline-derived CDR1 and CDR2 are MNHNS and SASEGT. This CDR3 comprises 15 residues. The trim removed 1 base at V and 2 bases at J, leaving 5 bases unmatched. The CDR3 loop reads CASSEDGRRPYEQYL. The CDR3 region has the DNA TGTGCCAGCAGTGAAGACGGGAGGCGCCCCTACGAGCAGTACCTC.

This clonotype was found many times. The chain has TRBV24-1 and TRBJ2-2; the D gene is possibly TRBD1 (6 bases). Germline V CDR1 and CDR2: KGHDR, SFDVKD. CDR3 size: 19 residues. Trimming shortened V by 5 bases and J by 0 bases, and 21 bases separated the two germline ends. This chain's CDR3 is CATSGRMGASAANTGELFF. The DNA of the CDR3 is TGTGCCACCAGTGGACGTATGGGGGCGTCGGCTGCGAACACCGGGGAGCTGTTTTTT.

This clonotype was recorded at least ten times. The rearrangement uses TRBV12-3 or TRBV12-4 and TRBJ1-4; D not resolved. The CDR3 totals 14 residues. V was pared by 4 bases and J by 8 bases, with 14 bases between. This chain's CDR3 is CASSSAPEEEKLFF. CDR3 coding DNA: TGTGCCAGCAGTTCGGCCCCGGAGGAAGAAAAACTGTTTTTT.

This clonotype has a handful of counts. This sequence joins TRBV10-3 and TRBJ2-5; no reliable D call. The V gene lost 1 base and the J gene lost 2 bases, with 8 bases spanning the gap. This CDR3 is built from 14 residues. Germline V gene lookup returns CDR1 ENHRY and CDR2 SYGVKD. This CDR3 is CAISEYSRQETQYF. The CDR3 DNA follows: TGTGCCATCAGTGAGTATAGTCGGCAAGAGACCCAGTACTTC.

The V and J genes are TRBV18 and TRBJ2-7; the D gene is possibly TRBD2 (6 bases). CDR1 is KGHSH and CDR2 is LQKENI in the germline V gene. The length of the CDR3 is 14 residues. Trimming stripped 3 bases from V and 6 bases from J, with 15 bases between. The CDR3: CASSPNQGGIEQYF. The CDR3 nucleotides read TGTGCCAGCTCACCTAACCAGGGAGGTATCGAGCAGTACTTC.

For this clonotype: This may arise from a read error, as a much more abundant clone is one base away. The chain recombines TRBV6-2 or TRBV6-3 with TRBJ1-2, with D perhaps matching TRBD1 (5 bases). The V gene's germline CDR1 is MNHEY and CDR2 SVGEGT. Trimming stripped 6 bases from V and 4 bases from J, with 12 bases between. The CDR3 covers 13 residues. For the CDR3, the DNA is TGTGCCAGCAGAGGGGTAAGGAGCTATGGCTACACCTTC. Amino acid sequence: CASRGVRSYGYTF.

This clonotype was recorded at least ten times. This chain joins TRBV13 and TRBJ2-1; D ambiguous. This CDR3 contains 13 residues. V lost 5 bases and J 10 bases, leaving 15 bases between the germline ends. CDR1 is PRHDT, CDR2 FYEKMQ, per germline (reference sequence). The CDR3 protein is CASSHRQVWEQFF. CDR3 in DNA: TGTGCCAGCAGCCACCGACAAGTTTGGGAGCAGTTCTTC. Drawing the rest from reference TRBV13 and TRBJ2-1, the complete variable domain is AAGVIQSPRHLIKEKRETATLKCYPIPRHDTVYWYQQGPGQDPQFLISFYEKMQSDKGSIPDRFSAQQFSDYHSELNMSSLELGDSALYFCASSHRQVWEQFFGPGTRLTVL.

This clonotype was observed a few times. The chain uses TRBV5-4 and TRBJ1-1; TRBD1 matches at 9 bases. This CDR3 region has 16 residues. Losses at the gene ends were 3 bases for V and 0 bases for J; bases not matched to a gene: 6. Germline CDR1 SGHNT, CDR2 YYREEE (reference sequence). Here the CDR3 reads CASSSLRTGVNTEAFF. The CDR3 DNA follows: TGTGCCAGCAGCTCGCTTAGGACAGGGGTGAACACTGAAGCTTTCTTT.

This clonotype was recorded many times. The chain links TRBV7-2 to TRBJ1-1; TRBD1 matches 8 bases. The germline CDR1 and CDR2 sequences are SGHTA and FQGNSA. After removal of 7 bases from V and 11 bases from J, the junction contained 12 bases not matched to a gene. The CDR3 has 13 residues. The CDR3 DNA is TGTGCCAGCACCCTGGTTCAGGGGGCAAGGGCTTTCTTT. Translated, it gives CASTLVQGARAFF.

This clonotype was seen more than once but under ten times. A much larger clonotype is one base distant, so this may be a read error. The CDR3 region has the DNA TGTGCCAGCAGTTACAGAGGCCTTGGAAACACTGAAGCTTTCTTT. Translating gives CASSYRGLGNTEAFF. The J gene is TRBJ1-1, the V gene TRBV6-5; no definite D call. CDR1 and CDR2 from the germline V gene are MNHEY and SVGAGI. V dropped 2 bases and J dropped 2 bases, with 12 bases sitting between them. The CDR3 totals 15 residues.

This clonotype was detected many times. The rearrangement links TRBV11-2 to TRBJ2-5; TRBD2 matches 11 bases. Germline trimming cut 5 bases from V and 13 bases from J; bases unmatched to any gene: 3. The CDR3 runs to 11 residues. Germline-derived CDR1 and CDR2 are SGHAT and FQNNGV. CDR3 loop: CASSHGTSGYF. CDR3 coding DNA: TGTGCCAGCAGCCACGGGACTAGCGGGTACTTC.

The J gene is TRBJ2-1, the V gene TRBV12-3 or TRBV12-4, with D possibly TRBD1 on 5 matching bases. V lost 7 bases, J lost 12 bases, and 22 bases lay in between. The CDR3 loop spans 14 amino acids. CDR3 sequence (DNA): TGTGCCAGCACCCGCCTTGGTTCCCAGGGTAGGCAGTTCTTC. Translated, it gives CASTRLGSQGRQFF.

This clonotype was recorded a few times. The chain has TRBV11-3 and TRBJ1-2, with 7 bases aligning to TRBD1. The CDR3 length is 16 residues. The germline CDR1 and CDR2 sequences are SGHNT and YENEEA. V trimming: 6 bases; J trimming: 4 bases; junction bases outside the gene matches: 14. The CDR3 region has the DNA TGTGCCAGCAGTCGCCCCGGCCACAGGGGACCCTATGGCTACACCTTC. Protein product: CASSRPGHRGPYGYTF.